This T cell receptor beta chain was identified in a study of T cells in localized non-small cell lung cancer. Study-wide points: Longer survival (overall) was linked to higher T cell density in blood.

The data were produced by immunoSEQ multiplex PCR, yet TCRdb's version contains in-frame clones alone and is incomplete. The data show 60,000 to 75,000 clones, 70% to 90% seen once. In the case of this clone: The target antigen is unknown.

Trimming cost V 3 bases and J 2 bases; bases outside gene matches: 10. The CDR3 runs 17 residues. The germline V gene encodes CDR1 KGHSH and CDR2 LQKENI. The chain couples TRBV18 to TRBJ2-3, with TRBD1 matching over 8 bases. The source material was peripheral blood, sampled before any cancer treatment. The sequence was obtained from a female donor of 60 years or more with stage I lung adenocarcinoma. The CDR3 loop is CASSPEGQAPATDTQYF. DNA of the CDR3: TGTGCCAGCTCACCCGAGGGACAGGCGCCGGCCACAGATACGCAGTATTTT.